This record covers a single TCR beta chain. Its target is not known. These data come from a study of T cells in Graves' hyperthyroidism and ophthalmopathy. Broader study findings: From stable hyperthyroidism, ophthalmopathy was separated by a 13 V-J model.

Trimming removed 0 bases from V and 5 bases from J; junction bases left unmatched: 20. The CDR3 sequence is 20 residues long. Germline V gene sequence: CDR1 SGDLS, CDR2 YYNGEE. Amplification of TCR beta CDR3 regions used RNA as the template. When the TCR CDR3 underwent first-round RT-PCR, the HTBI primer set was used. MiXCR, applied by TCRdb to the multiplex PCR reads, yields one record per CDR3 protein. Among 650,000 to 850,000 distinct CDR3 sequences listed, 18% were seen once. The TCR originated in a woman in her 50s with Graves' hyperthyroidism that later progressed to Graves' ophthalmopathy. This chain links TRBV9 with TRBJ1-1; TRBD1 matches at 9 bases. Sequenced material: blood. CDR3 region: CASSVGGGRTGDAGGTEAFF. The CDR3 bases are TGTGCCAGCAGCGTAGGAGGGGGCCGGACAGGGGACGCCGGAGGAACTGAAGCTTTCTTT.